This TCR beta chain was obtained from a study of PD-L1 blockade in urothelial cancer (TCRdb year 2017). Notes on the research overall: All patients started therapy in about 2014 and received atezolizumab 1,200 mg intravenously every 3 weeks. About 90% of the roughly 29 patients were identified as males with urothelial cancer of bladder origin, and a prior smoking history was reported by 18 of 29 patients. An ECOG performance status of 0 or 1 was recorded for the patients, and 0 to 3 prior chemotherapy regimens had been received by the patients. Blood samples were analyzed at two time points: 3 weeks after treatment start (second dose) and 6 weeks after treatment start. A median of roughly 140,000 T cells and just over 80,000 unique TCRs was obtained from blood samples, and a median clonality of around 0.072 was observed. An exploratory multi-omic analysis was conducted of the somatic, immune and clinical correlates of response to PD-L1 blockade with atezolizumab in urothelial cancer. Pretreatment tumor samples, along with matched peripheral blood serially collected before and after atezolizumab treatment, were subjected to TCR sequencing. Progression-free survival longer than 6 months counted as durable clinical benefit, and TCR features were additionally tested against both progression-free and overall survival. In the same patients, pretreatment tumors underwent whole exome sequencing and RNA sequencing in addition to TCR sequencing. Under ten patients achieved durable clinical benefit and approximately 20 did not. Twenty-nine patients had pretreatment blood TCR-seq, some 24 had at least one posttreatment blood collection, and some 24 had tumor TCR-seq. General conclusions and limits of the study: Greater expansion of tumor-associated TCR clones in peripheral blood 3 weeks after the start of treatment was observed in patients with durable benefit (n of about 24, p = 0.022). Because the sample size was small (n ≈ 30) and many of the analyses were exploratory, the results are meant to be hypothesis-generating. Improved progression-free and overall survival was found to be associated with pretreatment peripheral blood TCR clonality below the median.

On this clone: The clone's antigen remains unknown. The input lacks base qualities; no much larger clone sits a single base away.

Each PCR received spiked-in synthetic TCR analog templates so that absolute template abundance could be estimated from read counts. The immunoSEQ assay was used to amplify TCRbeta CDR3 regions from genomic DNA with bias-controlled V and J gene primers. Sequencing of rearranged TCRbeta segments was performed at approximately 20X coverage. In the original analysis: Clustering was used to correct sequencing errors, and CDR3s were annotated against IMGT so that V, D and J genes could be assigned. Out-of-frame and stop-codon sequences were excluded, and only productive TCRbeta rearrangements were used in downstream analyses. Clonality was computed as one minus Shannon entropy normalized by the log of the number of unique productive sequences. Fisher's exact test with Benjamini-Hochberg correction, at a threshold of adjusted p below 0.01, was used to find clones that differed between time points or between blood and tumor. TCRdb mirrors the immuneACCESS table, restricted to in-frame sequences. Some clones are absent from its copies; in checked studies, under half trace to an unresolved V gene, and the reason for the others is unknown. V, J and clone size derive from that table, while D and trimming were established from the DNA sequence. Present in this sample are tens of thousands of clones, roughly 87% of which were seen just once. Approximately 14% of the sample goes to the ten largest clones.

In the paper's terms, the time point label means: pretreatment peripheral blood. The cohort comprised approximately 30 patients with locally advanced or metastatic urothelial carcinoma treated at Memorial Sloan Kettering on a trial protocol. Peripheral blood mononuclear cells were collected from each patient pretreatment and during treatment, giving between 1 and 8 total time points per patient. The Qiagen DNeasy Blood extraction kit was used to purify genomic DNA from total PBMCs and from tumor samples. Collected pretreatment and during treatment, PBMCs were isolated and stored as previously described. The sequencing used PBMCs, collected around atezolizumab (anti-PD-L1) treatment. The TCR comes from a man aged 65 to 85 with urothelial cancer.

The CDR3 protein is CASITPGQLGLAFF. Read as DNA, the sequence is TGTGCCAGCATCACCCCGGGACAATTGGGGTTAGCTTTCTTT. This chain is built from TRBV6-1 and TRBJ1-1; TRBD1 is a possible D gene, resting on 6 matching bases. Including the terminal cysteine and phenylalanine, the CDR3 comprises 14 residues. Just CDR3 DNA is preserved here, 42 bases in frame from base 1. CDR1 is given as MNHNS and CDR2 as SASEGT, both from the germline V gene. V and J are truncated by 7 bases and 10 bases respectively, leaving an intervening sequence of 22 bases.